The rows below give T cell receptor beta chains drawn from one sample of a study of CXCR3-negative and CXCR3-positive naive CD8 T cells. TCRdb reprocessed the 5' RACE reads and keeps a single row for each CDR3 protein, giving no DNA. The clone table shows 150,000 to 170,000 distinct CDR3 sequences, with the ten largest holding around 0.5%. What was sequenced was naive CXCR3+ CD8+ T cells from blood. These receptors all come from a human donor in good health. Some clones in this sample may be carry-over from other donors' samples. The CDR3 runs from the conserved cysteine through the conserved F or W.

V gene: TRBV18
J gene: TRBJ2-1
CDR3 protein: CASSPPMNEQFF

V gene: TRBV20-1
J gene: TRBJ1-1
CDR3 protein: CSAERATNTEAFF

V gene: TRBV4-1
J gene: TRBJ2-1
CDR3 protein: CASSPTSSSYNEQFF

V gene: TRBV4-1
J gene: TRBJ1-2
CDR3 protein: CASSSSEQGDYGYTF

V gene: TRBV29-1
J gene: TRBJ2-7
CDR3 protein: CSALTESYEQYF

V gene: TRBV12-2
J gene: TRBJ1-2
CDR3 protein: CASRLCGTFYYGYTF

V gene: TRBV12-3/TRBV12-4
J gene: TRBJ2-7
CDR3 protein: CASSYPGRREQYF

V gene: TRBV2
J gene: TRBJ2-1
CDR3 protein: CASSDDTWLVDNNEQFF

V gene: TRBV29-1
J gene: TRBJ2-1
CDR3 protein: CSPLAGGEQFF

V gene: TRBV27
J gene: TRBJ1-5
CDR3 protein: CASRITRQGNQPQHF

V gene: TRBV12-3/TRBV12-4
J gene: TRBJ1-1
CDR3 protein: CASSPYMQGEAFF

V gene: TRBV15
J gene: TRBJ1-1
CDR3 protein: CATSREQGGTEAFF

V gene: TRBV6-2/TRBV6-3
J gene: TRBJ1-1
CDR3 protein: CASSYARTGAEEEVFF

V gene: TRBV20-1
J gene: TRBJ2-7
CDR3 protein: CSALKRTSYEQYF

V gene: TRBV29-1
J gene: TRBJ2-1
CDR3 protein: CSLREVDNEQFF

V gene: TRBV9
J gene: TRBJ2-2
CDR3 protein: CASSVVPGELFF

V gene: TRBV4-1
J gene: TRBJ2-7
CDR3 protein: CASSQGLYYEQYF

V gene: TRBV19
J gene: TRBJ2-1
CDR3 protein: CASSIGTSDSYNEQFF

V gene: TRBV28
J gene: TRBJ2-5
CDR3 protein: CASSDTDRAYQETQYF

V gene: TRBV19
J gene: TRBJ1-1
CDR3 protein: CASSLTGQGESNTEAFF

V gene: TRBV13
J gene: TRBJ2-2
CDR3 protein: CASSSGTGDTGELFF

V gene: TRBV12-3/TRBV12-4
J gene: TRBJ2-7
CDR3 protein: CASTLGLLSYEQYF